This T cell receptor (beta chain) was identified in a study of T cells after yellow fever vaccination. CDR1 and CDR2 from the germline V gene are SQVTM and ANQGSEA. The CDR3 loop spans 15 amino acids. Trimming took 1 base from V and 6 from J; bases not matched to a gene: 10. At least ten counts were recorded for this clonotype. The antigen remains undetermined. Making TCR cDNA involved 5'RACE template switching, which added UMIs and a universal primer site. One entry per CDR3 protein, called by TCRdb with MiXCR from the 5' RACE reads. The table shows roughly 350,000 distinct CDR3 sequences, with about 4% occurring only once. Study-wide findings and caveats: There was a possibility that FACS-sorted repertoires contained abundant clonotypes contaminating from the bulk population.

The source material was PBMCs, sampled 5 days after the yellow fever booster vaccination. The TCR was taken from a man aged 18 to 35 who received the YFV17D yellow fever vaccine. V is TRBV29-1 and J is TRBJ1-2; 8 bases are a match to TRBD1. The CDR3 DNA reads TGCAGCGTTGAAGGTGCGACAGGGGCGGAGGATGGCTACACCTTC. Encoded protein: CSVEGATGAEDGYTF.